This passage covers 14 T cell receptor beta chains from one sample sequenced in a study of shared clonotypes between healthy human individuals. Clones were sequenced by immunoSEQ multiplex PCR, and TCRdb holds only the in-frame ones, with some missing. The sample shows a few million clones, roughly 90% of them seen only once. Input material: naive CD4+ T cells from PBMCs. As for subset: CD45RA+ positively selected. The receptors derive from a young man in good health. Some clones in this sample may be carry-over from other donors' samples.

This chain joins TRBV6-6 and TRBJ2-1; TRBD2 aligns across 7 bases. Germline trimming cut 11 bases from V and 0 bases from J; bases unmatched to any gene: 7. Germline CDR1 is MNHNY and CDR2 is SVGAGI (reference sequence). CDR3 length: 14 amino acids. The CDR3 sequence: CAGGETASYNEQFF. The CDR3 nucleotides are TGTGCCGGGGGGGAGACAGCCTCCTACAATGAGCAGTTCTTC.

CDR3 in DNA: TGTGCCAGCAGCCAAGATCGTCTAGCGGGAGTGGCAGATACGCAGTATTTT. This encodes CASSQDRLAGVADTQYF. This sequence joins TRBV4-2 and TRBJ2-3, with 10 bases identical to TRBD2. The V and J ends lost 0 bases and 4 bases, in that order; junction bases with no gene match: 7. The germline CDR1 and CDR2 sequences are LGHNA and YNFKEQ. The CDR3 totals 17 residues.

The rearrangement joins TRBV25-1 to TRBJ1-1, with D hard to call. Germline values: CDR1 MGHDK, CDR2 SYGVNS. The CDR3 is 16 amino acids. V was clipped by 0 bases and J by 1 base, with 12 bases between them. In DNA form, the CDR3 reads TGTGCCAGCAGTGAATACCCCGCTGGTCGGAACACTGAAGCTTTCTTT. Translated: CASSEYPAGRNTEAFF.

Points on this clone: The sample holds other DNA sequences that translate to the same CDR3. CDR3 nucleotides: TGTGCCAGCTCACCATTGTCAGGGACAGGGGCCACTGAAGCTTTCTTT. It translates to CASSPLSGTGATEAFF. The chain combines TRBV18 with TRBJ1-1; 10 nucleotides match TRBD1. V trimming: 2 bases; J trimming: 4 bases; junction bases outside the gene matches: 7. Germline-derived CDR1 and CDR2 are KGHSH and LQKENI. The CDR3 covers 16 residues.

V is TRBV7-8 and J is TRBJ2-5; D is uncertain. The V end lost 5 bases, the J end lost 8 bases, and 12 bases lay between the germline ends. The length of the CDR3 is 12 residues. Germline V CDR1 and CDR2: SGHVS, FQNEAQ. The CDR3 loop reads CASSPMVFTQYF. CDR3 bases: TGTGCCAGCAGCCCAATGGTATTTACCCAGTACTTC.

The rearrangement uses TRBV21-1 and TRBJ1-2. TRBV21-1 represents a pseudogene. The CDR3 runs to 20 residues. This CDR3 is CASSKSSVNLREDPGYGYTF. CDR3 bases: TGTGCCAGCAGCAAAAGTTCAGTGAACTTAAGGGAGGACCCTGGGTATGGCTACACCTTC.

CDR3 protein: CASSFHSTGGREQYF. The CDR3 DNA is TGCGCCAGCAGCTTTCACTCCACAGGGGGCCGCGAGCAGTACTTC. The chain carries TRBV5-1 and TRBJ2-7; 9 positions agree with TRBD1. CDR1 SGHRS and CDR2 YFSETQ come from the germline V gene. The CDR3 has 15 amino acids. V shed 2 bases and J 6 bases; nucleotides not matched to a gene: 9. Full variable domain (rest looked up from reference TRBV5-1 and TRBJ2-7): KAGVTQTPRYLIKTRGQQVTLSCSPISGHRSVSWYQQTPGQGLQFLFEYFSETQRNKGNFPGRFSGRQFSNSRSEMNVSTLELGDSALYLCASSFHSTGGREQYFGPGTRLTVT.

This clone has a single count. The chain joins TRBV6-1 to TRBJ1-5, with 7 bases identical to TRBD1. J lost 3 bases, V lost 6 bases, and 8 bases had no gene match. The CDR3 runs 15 residues. In germline, CDR1 is MNHNS, CDR2 SASEGT. CDR3 bases: TGTGCCAGCAGACCCAGACAGGGCTCCAATCAGCCCCAGCATTTT. Its translation is CASRPRQGSNQPQHF.

The V gene is TRBV5-1, the J gene TRBJ2-7; 7 positions match TRBD2. This CDR3 is 14 amino acids long. The germline CDR1 and CDR2 sequences are SGHRS and YFSETQ. V dropped 0 bases and J dropped 5; count of bases not matched to a gene: 5. CDR3: CASSLVGLVDEQYF. CDR3 in DNA: TGCGCCAGCAGCTTGGTCGGACTAGTTGACGAGCAGTACTTC.

CDR3 loop: CASSPGQGEAGELFF. DNA of the CDR3: TGTGCCAGCAGCCCCGGACAGGGGGAGGCCGGGGAGCTGTTTTTT. This chain links TRBV11-3 with TRBJ2-2; 10 bases agree with TRBD1. This CDR3 comprises 15 residues. Germline V lookup: CDR1 SGHNT, CDR2 YENEEA. V shed 5 bases, J shed 6 bases, and the junction held 6 bases outside the gene matches.

This chain links TRBV19 with TRBJ1-5; the D is unclear. CDR1 is LNHDA and CDR2 is SQIVND in the germline V gene (reference sequence). The CDR3 sequence is 14 residues long. V shed 4 bases and J shed 6 bases, with 13 bases lying between them. The DNA for the CDR3 is TGTGCCAGTAGTACCTCCGACCCCGGTCAGCCCCAGCATTTT. Protein sequence: CASSTSDPGQPQHF.

The chain is built from TRBV10-1 and TRBJ2-5; D remains unclear. This CDR3 contains 13 residues. CDR1 WNHNN and CDR2 SYGVQD come from the germline V gene (reference sequence). Between the trimmed V and J ends, which lost 6 bases and 3 bases, there was a span of 11 bases. CDR3 residues: CASSVGPEETQYF. CDR3 bases: TGCGCCAGCAGCGTTGGTCCCGAAGAGACCCAGTACTTC.

This rearrangement joins TRBV2 to TRBJ2-1; 8 bases map to TRBD2. The germline CDR1 and CDR2 sequences are SNHLY and FYNNEI. This CDR3 is built from 14 residues. Trimming cost V 6 bases and J 9 bases; bases outside gene matches: 10. The CDR3 nucleotides read TGTGCCAGCAGCGATGTGACTAGCGACGGTGAGCAGTTCTTC. Translated, it gives CASSDVTSDGEQFF.

V usage is TRBV6-6 and J usage is TRBJ2-2; TRBD1 agrees at 8 bases. The V segment lost 6 bases and the J segment 7 bases; nucleotides outside the gene matches: 10. Germline CDR1 and CDR2: MNHNY and SVGAGI (reference sequence). This CDR3 has 15 residues. The CDR3 here is CASSPRQGSGGELFF. The CDR3 nucleotides are TGTGCCAGCAGCCCCCGACAGGGGTCAGGCGGGGAGCTGTTTTTT.